What follows describes a single T cell receptor (beta chain). The antigen remains unidentified. As originally analysed: Junction-only sequences without quality scores came from ImmunoSEQ, so filtering differed. The method was immunoSEQ multiplex PCR; TCRdb's version includes in-frame clones alone and lacks a portion of them. V and J calls and clone size are copied from that table; D and trimming were computed from the DNA. The table includes roughly 2 million clones, about 95% detected once. The data belong to a study of shared clonotypes between healthy human individuals. The study, taken as a whole, reports: On the whole, naive subsets had larger estimated richness than memory subsets had. Sampling used blood alone; tissue repertoires probably differ.

Unmatched junction bases numbered 6, after V lost 1 base and J lost 6 bases. The CDR3 is made up of 15 amino acids. Germline V CDR1 and CDR2: SGHRS, YFSETQ. The genes are TRBV5-1 and TRBJ2-3; 9 nucleotides match TRBD2. The source is a young man in good health. Sequenced: naive CD4+ T cells sorted from blood. Subset: CD45RA+ positively selected. CDR3 sequence: CASSLTRLAADTQYF. In DNA form, the CDR3 reads TGCGCCAGCAGCTTGACGAGACTAGCGGCCGATACGCAGTATTTT.